This entry lists 10 T cell receptor beta chains sequenced from one sample in a study of T cells in Graves' hyperthyroidism and ophthalmopathy. Amplified TCR beta CDR3 regions came from RNA transcripts. The study used the HTBI primer set for a first-round RT-PCR of the TCR CDR3. TCRdb redid the calling of the multiplex PCR reads with MiXCR, one entry per CDR3 protein. Counted here are over 250,000 distinct CDR3 sequences, more than 15% occurring once; the ten biggest clones make up less than 70%. The specimen was blood. These receptors all come from a woman between 55 and 75 years old with Graves' ophthalmopathy.

This clonotype has a count of ten or more. This chain links TRBV6-5 with TRBJ2-5; 9 bases map to TRBD2. With V trimmed by 0 bases and J by 4 bases, 9 bases remained unmatched. This CDR3 spans 17 amino acids. Looked up from germline, CDR1 is MNHEY and CDR2 is SVGAGI. CDR3 protein: CASSYSTAGGPLETQYF. DNA of the CDR3: TGTGCCAGCAGTTACTCGACGGCGGGAGGGCCCTTAGAGACCCAGTACTTC.

The table lists this clonotype with a few counts. The chain joins TRBV20-1 to TRBJ2-7; 14 positions match TRBD2. V lost 4 bases to trimming and J lost 2 bases; unmatched junction nucleotides: 4. The CDR3 is made up of 15 amino acids. Germline V gene data show CDR1 as DFQATT and CDR2 as SNEGSKA (reference sequence). The CDR3 region is CSAIWGLAGAYEQYF. The DNA of the CDR3 is TGCAGTGCTATTTGGGGACTAGCGGGAGCCTACGAGCAGTACTTC.

This clonotype showed up many times. The chain joins TRBV7-9 to TRBJ2-1, with D possibly TRBD2 on 6 matching bases. This CDR3 spans 13 amino acids. Looked up from germline, CDR1 is SEHNR and CDR2 is FQNEAQ (reference sequence). The germline V and J ends were trimmed by 6 bases and 7 bases, with 13 bases remaining between them. CDR3 protein: CASRPGGRNEQFF. The CDR3 nucleotides are TGTGCCAGCAGACCCGGGGGTCGGAATGAGCAGTTCTTC.

This chain joins TRBV3-1 and TRBJ1-6; 8 positions match TRBD1. V shed 2 bases and J 7 bases; nucleotides not matched to a gene: 1. There are 14 residues in the CDR3. Germline CDR1 reads LGHDT; CDR2 reads YNNKEL (reference sequence). CDR3 sequence reads: CASSQYRGNSPLHF. DNA for the CDR3: TGTGCCAGCAGCCAATACAGGGGGAATTCACCCCTCCACTTT.

This clonotype was observed many times. The rearrangement uses TRBV2 and TRBJ2-2, with D tentatively TRBD2 (5 bases). Trimming took 11 bases from V and 1 from J, leaving 14 bases between them. Germline CDR1 is SNHLY and CDR2 is FYNNEI. This CDR3 comprises 14 residues. The CDR3 DNA reads as TGTGCCGGGCGGGCTGCCAGGAACACCGGGGAGCTGTTTTTT. Translated: CAGRAARNTGELFF.

This clonotype was seen repeatedly, ten times or more. The chain joins TRBV7-9 to TRBJ2-3, with 9 bases fitting TRBD1. The CDR3 is made up of 16 amino acids. Germline V lookup: CDR1 SEHNR, CDR2 FQNEAQ (reference sequence). Losses at the gene ends were 4 bases for V and 0 bases for J; bases not matched to a gene: 5. The CDR3, as DNA: TGTGCCAGCAGCTCTGGACAGGGGTCTAGCACAGATACGCAGTATTTT. It codes for CASSSGQGSSTDTQYF.

This clonotype was seen at least ten times. The chain recombines TRBV27 with TRBJ1-2; 9 positions agree with TRBD1. Germline V gene lookup returns CDR1 MNHEY and CDR2 SMNVEV (reference sequence). V lost 6 bases and J lost 6; bases outside the gene matches: 8. The CDR3 consists of 14 residues. CDR3 sequence: CASSFSQGADGYTF. The CDR3 nucleotides read TGTGCCAGCAGCTTCTCACAGGGGGCGGATGGCTACACCTTC.

This clonotype has a handful of counts. The chain employs TRBV3-1 and TRBJ2-7; 7 nucleotides match TRBD2. This CDR3 comprises 18 residues. V gave up 4 bases and J gave up 1 base; unmatched junction bases: 16. CDR1 is LGHDT, CDR2 YNNKEL, per germline (reference sequence). The CDR3 sequence is CASSPPPYQGLISYEQYF. The DNA of the CDR3 is TGTGCCAGCAGCCCGCCCCCTTATCAGGGACTAATTTCCTACGAGCAGTACTTC.

This rearrangement joins TRBV7-8 to TRBJ1-5; no clear D gene. Germline CDR1 is SGHVS and CDR2 is FQNEAQ. The CDR3 totals 18 residues. V was trimmed by 2 bases and J by 3 bases, leaving 20 bases between them. The CDR3 DNA reads as TGTGCCAGCAGCTTAAGGTGGGCAGGTGACGGCCCCAATCAGCCCCAGCATTTT. Residues: CASSLRWAGDGPNQPQHF.

This chain uses TRBV5-1 with TRBJ1-5, with D unclear. Germline V gene sequence: CDR1 SGHRS, CDR2 YFSETQ. The CDR3 contains 13 residues. V lost 4 bases, J lost 10 bases, and 15 bases lay in between. This CDR3 is CASSPDVGQPQHF. CDR3 nucleotides: TGCGCCAGCAGCCCAGATGTTGGGCAACCCCAGCATTTT.